This T cell receptor beta chain comes out of a study of molecular identifiers for immune sequencing clone quantification. TCRdb passed the PCR reads through MiXCR, listing each CDR3 protein once. The sample has about 330,000 distinct CDR3 sequences; about 22% are singletons. The material sequenced was naive CD8+ T cells from blood, with Jurkat cell RNA spiked in. Subset noted: FACS-sorted CD8+CD4-CCR7+CD45RA+ naive T cells. The TCR comes from a human donor in good health. Some libraries in this study had Jurkat cell RNA spiked in.

CDR3 sequence (DNA): TGTGCCAGCAGTTCTTCCGGGACTAGCGGGGGAGGAGATACGCAGTATTTT. It is translated as CASSSSGTSGGGDTQYF. V usage is TRBV12-3 or TRBV12-4 and J usage is TRBJ2-3; TRBD2 aligns across 14 bases. Trimming at V came to 4 bases and at J to 5 bases, leaving 8 bases not matched to a gene. The CDR3 is 17 residues long.